A selection of T cell receptor beta chains follows, all from one sample in a study of T-cell memory formation after mild COVID-19. TCRdb redid the calling of the 5' RACE reads with MiXCR, one entry per CDR3 protein. The sample consists of approximately 440,000 distinct CDR3 sequences, about 20% of them appearing once. The sequencing input was PBMCs or a T cell subset sorted from them (not recorded which). These receptors were collected from an adult woman who had mild COVID-19 (a few samples of this study predate the infection). Cell type and time point are not known. Both conserved end residues are part of each CDR3. D genes are given only for firm matches. Rows may omit the clone size; those that give it use once, few, many or a size class.

CDR3	DNA	D	J	V	size
CATSDGSGRVTDTQYF	TGTGCCACCAGTGATGGTAGCGGGAGGGTTACAGATACGCAGTATTTT	TRBD2	TRBJ2-3	TRBV24-1	NA
CASSRDMNTEAFF	TGTGCCAGCAGCAGGGACATGAACACTGAAGCTTTCTTT	NA	TRBJ1-1	TRBV7-9	many
CAWRVGLAGTDTQYF	TGTGCCTGGAGGGTCGGACTAGCGGGCACAGATACGCAGTATTTT	TRBD2	TRBJ2-3	TRBV30	few
CAISTGVGQYNSPLHF	TGTGCCATCAGTACGGGAGTTGGGCAGTATAATTCACCCCTCCACTTT	NA	TRBJ1-6	TRBV10-3	once
CASSLGSHSYEQYF	TGTGCCAGCAGCTTGGGGTCTCATTCCTACGAGCAGTACTTC	NA	TRBJ2-7	TRBV7-9	few
CAISSGGYNEQFF	TGTGCCATCAGTAGCGGGGGTTACAATGAGCAGTTCTTC	TRBD2	TRBJ2-1	TRBV10-3	few
CASGGGDTQYF	TGTGCCAGCGGAGGGGGTGATACGCAGTATTTT	NA	TRBJ2-3	TRBV19	NA
CASSPYPDGTEAFF	TGTGCCAGCTCACCTTATCCGGATGGGACTGAAGCTTTCTTT	NA	TRBJ1-1	TRBV18	many
CASSLLMVGNADTQYF	TGTGCCAGCAGCCTGCTTATGGTCGGGAACGCAGATACGCAGTATTTT	NA	TRBJ2-3	TRBV13	few
CASSEFSGSTDTQYF	TGTGCCAGCAGTGAATTTAGCGGGAGCACAGATACGCAGTATTTT	TRBD2	TRBJ2-3	TRBV6-1	NA
CASSPLLGVPHEQFF	TGTGCCAGCAGCCCCCTACTGGGGGTGCCGCATGAGCAGTTCTTC	NA	TRBJ2-1	TRBV5-5	NA
CASRAGGAEQYF	TGTGCCAGCAGGGCGGGGGGAGCCGAGCAGTACTTC	TRBD2	TRBJ2-7	TRBV7-9	few
CASSQEPLQGRAQETQYF	TGTGCCAGCAGCCAAGAACCCCTGCAGGGAAGGGCTCAGGAGACCCAGTACTTC	NA	TRBJ2-5	TRBV14	NA
CASSHPNVVAGGDQETQYF	TGTGCCAGCAGCCACCCGAACGTTGTCGCGGGGGGGGACCAAGAGACCCAGTACTTC	TRBD2	TRBJ2-5	TRBV4-2	NA
CASSLAGAGDQETQYF	TGTGCCAGCAGCTTAGCAGGAGCGGGAGACCAAGAGACCCAGTACTTC	TRBD2	TRBJ2-5	TRBV7-8	NA
CASSQREGANEQFF	TGTGCCAGCAGCCAAAGGGAAGGGGCCAATGAGCAGTTCTTC	NA	TRBJ2-1	TRBV3-1	many
CASSLIRAYEQYF	TGTGCCAGCAGCTTGATACGAGCCTACGAGCAGTACTTC	NA	TRBJ2-7	TRBV5-6	many
CASSPREGWAEAFF	TGTGCCAGCTCACCCCGGGAGGGTTGGGCTGAAGCTTTCTTT	NA	TRBJ1-1	TRBV18	few
CANSLGLEGTGELFF	TGTGCCAACAGCCTCGGACTAGAGGGAACCGGGGAGCTGTTTTTT	TRBD2	TRBJ2-2	TRBV7-8	many
CASSQVTGKNTEAFF	TGCGCCAGCAGCCAAGTTACGGGGAAGAACACTGAAGCTTTCTTT	NA	TRBJ1-1	TRBV4-1	NA
CASRRQTQGDTQYF	TGCGCCAGCAGAAGGCAGACCCAGGGAGATACGCAGTATTTT	NA	TRBJ2-3	TRBV10-2	NA
CASSLGLAGASDTQYF	TGTGCTAGCAGTTTGGGACTAGCGGGAGCCTCAGATACGCAGTATTTT	TRBD2	TRBJ2-3	TRBV7-7	NA
CASSLALRTSGEQYF	TGCGCCAGCAGCTTGGCGCTTAGGACTAGCGGAGAGCAGTACTTC	TRBD2	TRBJ2-7	TRBV5-1	few
CASIIMGDLYGYTF	TGTGCCAGCATCATCATGGGGGACCTGTATGGCTACACCTTC	NA	TRBJ1-2	TRBV2	NA
CSAREAGQMNSPLHF	TGCAGTGCTAGAGAGGCGGGACAGATGAATTCACCCCTCCACTTT	TRBD1	TRBJ1-6	TRBV20-1	NA
CASSPWWDKNIQYF	TGCGCCAGCAGCCCGTGGTGGGACAAAAACATTCAGTACTTC	NA	TRBJ2-4	TRBV5-1	NA
CSATGGDGYTF	TGCAGTGCTACAGGGGGCGATGGCTACACCTTC	TRBD1	TRBJ1-2	TRBV20-1	once
CATSDRNSGQSFF	TGTGCCACCAGTGACCGAAACTCGGGACAGTCTTTCTTC	TRBD1	TRBJ2-1	TRBV24-1	NA
CAISELPRQGKVYGYTF	TGTGCCATCAGTGAGTTACCCCGACAGGGGAAGGTCTATGGCTACACCTTC	TRBD1	TRBJ1-2	TRBV10-3	NA
CASSYGTQLNYGYTF	TGCGCCAGCAGCTACGGGACACAACTTAACTATGGCTACACCTTC	NA	TRBJ1-2	TRBV5-1	NA
CASSVLAGVADTQYF	TGTGCCAGCAGCGTACTAGCGGGAGTAGCAGATACGCAGTATTTT	TRBD2	TRBJ2-3	TRBV9	NA
CASSTWGEAFF	TGTGCCAGCAGTACTTGGGGGGAAGCTTTCTTT	NA	TRBJ1-1	TRBV11-1	few
CASSSGHGYTF	TGTGCCAGCAGTTCGGGGCATGGCTACACCTTC	NA	TRBJ1-2	TRBV12-3/TRBV12-4	few